Below, 19 T cell receptor beta chains from the same sample are listed, as sequenced in a study of blood T cell repertoires in COVID-19 (dated by TCRdb to 2019 to 2021). Receptor amplification or capture employed the immunoSEQ multiplex PCR assay. The table comes from immuneACCESS by way of TCRdb, which keeps in-frame sequences with V and J called. Part of the clones is missing from these tables; in studies checked, under half for an unresolved V gene and the rest for unknown reasons. A total of 120,000 to 150,000 clones appear in this sample, approximately 73% of them only once. Of the sample, 4.2% falls within the top ten clones. Sequencing input: peripheral blood. Every receptor here comes from a man between 60 and 75 years old with acute or convalescent COVID-19.

The V gene is TRBV7-2, the J gene TRBJ1-1, with unresolved D. Germline V gives CDR1 SGHTA, CDR2 FQGNSA. With 1 base removed from V and 1 base from J, the gap between germline ends came to 10 bases. This CDR3 is built from 15 residues. CDR3 nucleotides: TGTGCCAGCAGCTTAGTTTGGGCAGGGAACACTGAAGCTTTCTTT. Protein sequence: CASSLVWAGNTEAFF.

The CDR3 protein is CASSYSVSPRPLQLFF. Written as DNA, the CDR3 is TGTGCCAGCAGTTATAGCGTCAGTCCCCGGCCCCTGCAACTGTTTTTT. The chain carries TRBV6-5 and TRBJ1-4; D remains unclear. The ends were cut back, 3 bases at V and 12 bases at J, with 23 bases in the middle. Germline CDR1 reads MNHEY; CDR2 reads SVGAGI. The CDR3 is 16 amino acids.

This clone was seen a few times. V usage is TRBV30 and J usage is TRBJ1-5; D is unclear. CDR1 is GTSNPN, CDR2 SVGIG, per germline (reference sequence). This CDR3 region has 13 residues. V lost 3 bases and J 6 bases, leaving 12 bases between the germline ends. CDR3 amino acids: CAWSKAEGQPQHF. Written as DNA, the CDR3 is TGTGCCTGGAGCAAGGCAGAGGGTCAGCCCCAGCATTTT.

V gene TRBV6-5 combines with J gene TRBJ2-3; the match to TRBD1 covers 8 bases. The CDR3 runs 15 residues. With V trimmed by 4 bases and J by 2 bases, 5 bases remained unmatched. Germline CDR1 reads MNHEY; CDR2 reads SVGAGI. The CDR3 sequence: CASSSPTGATDTQYF. For the CDR3, the DNA is TGTGCCAGCAGTTCCCCGACAGGGGCCACAGATACGCAGTATTTT.

The CDR3 nucleotides read TGTGCCAGCAGCGGGGGCAGTCCGAATTCACCCCTCCACTTT. This translates into CASSGGSPNSPLHF. The rearrangement joins TRBV7-2 to TRBJ1-6; D is possibly TRBD1 (6 bases). The CDR3 totals 14 residues. Germline CDR1 and CDR2: SGHTA and FQGNSA. Trimming took off 5 bases at V and 7 bases at J, with 12 bases between the two ends. Combining the CDR3 with reference TRBV7-2 and TRBJ1-6 gives the whole variable domain GAGVSQSPSNKVTEKGKDVELRCDPISGHTALYWYRQSLGQGLEFLIYFQGNSAPDKSGLPSDRFSAERTGGSVSTLTIQRTQQEDSAVYLCASSGGSPNSPLHFGNGTRLTVT.

The chain employs TRBV19 and TRBJ2-3, with a weak D call TRBD1 (5 bases). The CDR3 runs to 14 residues. Trimming took off 3 bases at V and 5 bases at J, with 12 bases between the two ends. Germline V gene lookup returns CDR1 LNHDA and CDR2 SQIVND (reference sequence). CDR3 protein: CASSMEGAGDTQYF. In DNA form, the CDR3 reads TGTGCCAGTAGTATGGAAGGGGCAGGAGATACGCAGTATTTT.

V usage is TRBV27 and J usage is TRBJ1-5; TRBD1 matches at 11 bases. V gave up 5 bases and J gave up 11 bases; unmatched junction bases: 8. The CDR3 is made up of 14 amino acids. Germline V gene sequence: CDR1 MNHEY, CDR2 SMNVEV (reference sequence). The CDR3, as DNA: TGTGCCAGCAGTCCCGGGACAGGGGGGCGAGCCCAGCATTTT. It specifies CASSPGTGGRAQHF.

The J gene is TRBJ2-1, the V gene TRBV27, with a tentative D call TRBD2 (5 bases). The CDR3 is 16 residues long. The germline V gene has CDR1 MNHEY and CDR2 SMNVEV (reference sequence). Trimming cost V 5 bases and J 3 bases, with 17 bases left between them. The CDR3 is CASSIRQAEGYNEQFF. The CDR3 nucleotides are TGTGCCAGCAGTATCAGACAAGCCGAGGGCTACAATGAGCAGTTCTTC.

This clone has a handful of counts. The V and J genes are TRBV11-2 and TRBJ2-3, with D tentatively TRBD2 (6 bases). Germline V gene lookup returns CDR1 SGHAT and CDR2 FQNNGV. CDR3 size: 14 residues. V shed 2 bases and J shed 4 bases, with 10 bases lying between them. CDR3 protein: CASSLQLAPDTQYF. The CDR3, as DNA: TGTGCCAGCAGCTTACAACTAGCCCCAGATACGCAGTATTTT.

V and J are TRBV6-5 and TRBJ2-2; 10 nucleotides agree with TRBD1. The CDR3 covers 15 residues. J was trimmed by 6 bases and V by 7 bases; bases with no gene match: 8. Germline V CDR1 and CDR2: MNHEY, SVGAGI. The CDR3 reads CASIPDRGISGELFF. CDR3 nucleotides: TGTGCCAGCATCCCGGACAGGGGGATCTCCGGGGAGCTGTTTTTT.

V and J are TRBV7-8 and TRBJ1-2; no firm D call. V was shortened by 0 bases and J by 0 bases, with 2 bases between the two germline ends. The CDR3 is 13 residues long. The germline V gene encodes CDR1 SGHVS and CDR2 FQNEAQ. The CDR3 DNA reads as TGTGCCAGCAGCTTAGCCTCTAACTATGGCTACACCTTC. This encodes CASSLASNYGYTF.

Only one count was recorded for this clone. This chain uses TRBV4-2 with TRBJ2-1; 7 bases line up with TRBD2. The V gene end was trimmed by 0 bases and the J gene end by 9 bases; junction bases not matched to a gene: 2. This CDR3 contains 13 residues. Germline V lookup: CDR1 LGHNA, CDR2 YNFKEQ. Here the CDR3 reads CASSQDERGEQFF. As DNA, the CDR3 is TGTGCCAGCAGCCAAGATGAGCGGGGTGAGCAGTTCTTC.

V usage is TRBV10-3 and J usage is TRBJ1-2; 10 bases are shared with TRBD1. The germline CDR1 and CDR2 sequences are ENHRY and SYGVKD. Losses at the gene ends were 6 bases for V and 8 bases for J; bases not matched to a gene: 15. The CDR3 runs to 16 residues. As DNA, the CDR3 is TGTGCCATCAGACCGGGACAGGGGACCATGGGGGGCGGCTACACCTTC. It yields the protein CAIRPGQGTMGGGYTF.

V gene TRBV7-8 combines with J gene TRBJ2-1; D is unclear. Per germline, CDR1 SGHVS and CDR2 FQNEAQ. Trimming left V 3 bases short and J 4 bases short, with 10 bases between. This CDR3 is built from 14 residues. The CDR3 region has the DNA TGTGCCAGCAGCTTGAGGAGATCATACAATGAGCAGTTCTTC. It encodes CASSLRRSYNEQFF.

The genes are TRBV27 and TRBJ1-1; D is ambiguous. Germline V gene lookup returns CDR1 MNHEY and CDR2 SMNVEV (reference sequence). This CDR3 comprises 15 residues. V was pared by 3 bases and J by 3 bases, with 14 bases between. CDR3 sequence: CASSFDPGLHTEAFF. DNA of the CDR3: TGTGCCAGCAGTTTCGATCCAGGTTTGCACACTGAAGCTTTCTTT.

This chain uses TRBV18 with TRBJ2-2; 10 bases agree with TRBD2. Germline V lookup: CDR1 KGHSH, CDR2 LQKENI. The J segment lost 7 bases and the V segment lost 6 bases, leaving 5 bases of the junction unmatched. The CDR3 length is 14 residues. The CDR3 sequence: CASSPLAGDGELFF. The CDR3 DNA is TGTGCCAGCTCCCCCCTAGCGGGAGACGGGGAGCTGTTTTTT.

The chain recombines TRBV5-1 with TRBJ2-1; TRBD1 matches 9 bases. The germline CDR1 and CDR2 sequences are SGHRS and YFSETQ. The CDR3 runs to 14 residues. V gave up 0 bases and J gave up 8 bases; unmatched junction bases: 3. CDR3 region: CASSLGDRVDEQFF. For the CDR3, the DNA is TGCGCCAGCAGCTTGGGGGACAGGGTCGATGAGCAGTTCTTC.

Comment on this clone: With a much larger clone just one base away, this may be a read error. The rearrangement joins TRBV5-5 to TRBJ2-7, with 7 bases that match TRBD2. Germline values: CDR1 SGHKS, CDR2 YYEKEE (reference sequence). This CDR3 has 14 residues. Trimming took 0 bases from V and 2 from J; bases not matched to a gene: 2. The CDR3 reads CASSLVGGTYEQYF. CDR3 DNA sequence: TGTGCCAGCAGCTTGGTGGGAGGGACCTACGAGCAGTACTTC.

This clone has only one observation. This chain joins TRBV19 and TRBJ1-2, with D possibly TRBD1 on 6 matching bases. The V and J ends lost 2 bases and 4 bases respectively, with 14 bases between them. The CDR3 covers 15 residues. Germline V gene lookup returns CDR1 LNHDA and CDR2 SQIVND (reference sequence). The CDR3 reads CASSIQGTTRYGYTF. CDR3 nucleotide sequence: TGTGCCAGTAGTATACAGGGGACGACTCGCTATGGCTACACCTTC. Together with reference TRBV19 and TRBJ1-2, the CDR3 gives the full variable domain: DGGITQSPKYLFRKEGQNVTLSCEQNLNHDAMYWYRQDPGQGLRLIYYSQIVNDFQKGDIAEGYSVSREKKESFPLTVTSAQKNPTAFYLCASSIQGTTRYGYTFGSGTRLTVV.